The 4 T cell receptor beta chains below were found in one sample sequenced in a study of blood T cell repertoires in COVID-19. Here immunoSEQ multiplex PCR was the method, and the copy in TCRdb shows in-frame clones only, minus some. Of about 220,000 clones in the sample, about 85% were seen once. Sequenced material: peripheral blood. Receptors were obtained from a woman aged 55-70 years who had recovered from COVID-19.

This clone was seen more than once but under ten times. This rearrangement joins TRBV11-3 to TRBJ1-5; 8 nucleotides agree with TRBD1. The germline V gene has CDR1 SGHNT and CDR2 YENEEA. This CDR3 spans 18 amino acids. Losses at the gene ends were 3 bases for V and 0 bases for J; bases not matched to a gene: 10. The CDR3 sequence: CASSFRDRSFYSNQPQHF. CDR3 in DNA: TGTGCCAGCAGCTTCCGGGACAGGTCATTTTATAGCAATCAGCCCCAGCATTTT.

V is TRBV9 and J is TRBJ2-1; D is unresolved. The CDR3 totals 11 residues. V was trimmed by 10 bases and J by 6 bases, leaving 11 bases between them. CDR1 and CDR2 from the germline V gene are SGDLS and YYNGEE. The CDR3 region has the DNA TGTGCCGCGCCCCCGGGCAATGAGCAGTTCTTC. This sequence encodes CAAPPGNEQFF.

This chain uses TRBV5-1 with TRBJ1-1, with a weak D call TRBD1 (5 bases). CDR1 is SGHRS, CDR2 YFSETQ, per germline. Trimming cost V 5 bases and J 3 bases, with 14 bases left between them. The CDR3 runs 14 residues. The CDR3, as DNA: TGCGCCAGCAGGCAAGGGTCGGGGGACACTGAAGCTTTCTTT. Translating it yields CASRQGSGDTEAFF.

This clone appeared once. The chain is built from TRBV18 and TRBJ1-1; D is unresolved. Germline lookup yields CDR1 KGHSH and CDR2 LQKENI. The ends were cut back, 5 bases at V and 1 base at J, with 8 bases in the middle. The CDR3 is 13 residues long. The CDR3 DNA is TGTGCCAGCTCAGAGGGAGAGAACACTGAAGCTTTCTTT. It specifies CASSEGENTEAFF.